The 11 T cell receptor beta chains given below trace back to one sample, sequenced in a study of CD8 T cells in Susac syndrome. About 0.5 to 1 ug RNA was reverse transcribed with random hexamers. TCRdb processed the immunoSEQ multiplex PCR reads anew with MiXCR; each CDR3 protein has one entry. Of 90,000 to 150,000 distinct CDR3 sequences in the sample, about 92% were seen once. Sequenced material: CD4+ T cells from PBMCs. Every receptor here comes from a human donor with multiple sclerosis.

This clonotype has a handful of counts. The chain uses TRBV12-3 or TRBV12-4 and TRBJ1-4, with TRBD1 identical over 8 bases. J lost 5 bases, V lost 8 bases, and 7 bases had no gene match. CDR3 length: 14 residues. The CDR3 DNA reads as TGTGCCAGCTCCCTCGGGACAGGCAATGAAAAACTGTTTTTT. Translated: CASSLGTGNEKLFF.

CDR3 loop: CASSLDAGDPYEQYF. The CDR3 nucleotides are TGCGCCAGCAGCTTGGACGCGGGGGACCCCTACGAGCAGTACTTC. This sequence joins TRBV5-1 and TRBJ2-7; TRBD2 aligns across 7 bases. The germline V gene has CDR1 SGHRS and CDR2 YFSETQ. The CDR3 runs 15 residues. The V and J ends lost 0 bases and 2 bases, in that order; junction bases with no gene match: 5.

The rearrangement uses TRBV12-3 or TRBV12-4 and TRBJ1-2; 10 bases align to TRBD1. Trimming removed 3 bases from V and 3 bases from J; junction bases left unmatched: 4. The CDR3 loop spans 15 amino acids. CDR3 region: CASSFPGTGDYGYTF. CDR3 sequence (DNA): TGTGCCAGCAGTTTCCCAGGGACAGGGGACTATGGCTACACCTTC.

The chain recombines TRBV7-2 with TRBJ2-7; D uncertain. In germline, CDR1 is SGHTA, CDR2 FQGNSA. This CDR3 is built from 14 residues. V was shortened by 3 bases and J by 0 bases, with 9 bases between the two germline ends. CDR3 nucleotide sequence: TGTGCCAGCAGCTTTGATCGAGCCTCCTACGAGCAGTACTTC. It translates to CASSFDRASYEQYF.

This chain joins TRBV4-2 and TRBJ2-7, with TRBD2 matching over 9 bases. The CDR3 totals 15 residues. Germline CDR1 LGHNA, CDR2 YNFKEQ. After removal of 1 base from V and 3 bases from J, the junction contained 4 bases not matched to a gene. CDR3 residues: CASSQVGSGGYEQYF. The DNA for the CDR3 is TGTGCCAGCAGCCAAGTTGGTAGCGGGGGCTACGAGCAGTACTTC.

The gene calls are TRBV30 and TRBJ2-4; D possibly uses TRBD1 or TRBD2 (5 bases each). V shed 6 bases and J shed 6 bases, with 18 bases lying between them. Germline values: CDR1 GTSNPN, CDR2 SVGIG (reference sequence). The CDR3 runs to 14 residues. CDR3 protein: CACLDGAGPNIQYF. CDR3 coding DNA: TGTGCCTGCCTTGATGGGGCGGGCCCAAACATTCAGTACTTC. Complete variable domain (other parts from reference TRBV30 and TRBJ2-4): SQTIHQWPATLVQPVGSPLSLECTVEGTSNPNLYWYRQAAGRGLQLLFYSVGIGQISSEVPQNLSASRPQDRQFILSSKKLLLSDSGFYLCACLDGAGPNIQYFGAGTRLSVL.

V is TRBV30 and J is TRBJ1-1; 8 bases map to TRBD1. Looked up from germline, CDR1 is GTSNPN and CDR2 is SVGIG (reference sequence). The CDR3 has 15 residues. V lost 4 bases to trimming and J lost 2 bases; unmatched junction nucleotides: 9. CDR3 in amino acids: CAWIIGTGINTEAFF. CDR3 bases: TGTGCCTGGATAATTGGGACAGGCATAAACACTGAAGCTTTCTTT.

The CDR3 protein is CSGLTGTSGELPYEQYF. CDR3 coding DNA: TGCAGCGGACTAACCGGGACTAGCGGGGAACTTCCCTACGAGCAGTACTTC. The chain employs TRBV29-1 and TRBJ2-7, with 13 bases matching TRBD2. V lost 7 bases and J lost 2; bases outside the gene matches: 14. Germline-derived CDR1 and CDR2 are SQVTM and ANQGSEA. The CDR3 contains 17 residues.

The CDR3 DNA reads as TGCAGCGGAGCGGGACACATCACAGATACGCAGTATTTT. The encoded protein is CSGAGHITDTQYF. V and J are TRBV20-1 and TRBJ2-3; D possibly corresponds to TRBD2 (7 bases). The germline V gene encodes CDR1 DFQATT and CDR2 SNEGSKA (reference sequence). The CDR3 has 13 residues.

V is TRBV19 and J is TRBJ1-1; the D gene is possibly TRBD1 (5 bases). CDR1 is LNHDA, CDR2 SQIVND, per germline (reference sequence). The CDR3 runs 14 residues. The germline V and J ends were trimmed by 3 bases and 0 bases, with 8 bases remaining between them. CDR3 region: CASSMPGLNTEAFF. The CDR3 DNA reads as TGTGCCAGTAGTATGCCGGGGCTGAACACTGAAGCTTTCTTT.

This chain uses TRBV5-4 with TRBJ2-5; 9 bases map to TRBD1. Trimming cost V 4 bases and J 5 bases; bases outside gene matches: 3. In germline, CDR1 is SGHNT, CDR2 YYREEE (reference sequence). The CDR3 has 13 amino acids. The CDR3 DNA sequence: TGTGCCAGCAGCCCCGGACAGGGGGAGACCCAGTACTTC. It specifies CASSPGQGETQYF.